This TCR beta chain appears in the sequencing data of a study of T cells after yellow fever vaccination. Trimming stripped 3 bases from V and 6 bases from J, with 9 bases between. From germline, CDR1 is SGHTA and CDR2 FQGNSA. The CDR3 spans 12 residues. UMIs were added to TCR cDNA along with a universal primer site when it was made by 5'RACE template switching. TCRdb re-called the 5' RACE reads with MiXCR, one entry per CDR3 protein. This table has 400,000 to 450,000 distinct CDR3 sequences, roughly a sixth appearing once. The sequenced sample was PBMCs, obtained before the yellow fever booster vaccination. The chain has TRBV7-2 and TRBJ2-7; D remains ambiguous. The receptor was derived from a man between 18 and 29 years old who received the YFV17D yellow fever vaccine. CDR3 loop: CASSFGVSEQYF. CDR3 in DNA: TGTGCCAGCAGCTTCGGAGTGTCCGAGCAGTACTTC.